This TCR beta chain was identified during a study of blood T cell repertoires in COVID-19 (dated by TCRdb to 2018 to 2020). Notes on the research overall: Samples from collaborators originated in the United States, Italy and Spain and spanned both the acute and convalescent phases of COVID-19. The material from the prospective study consisted of cDNA or gDNA derived from T cells, B-cell-depleted T cells, or PBMCs. Subjects who had been exposed to COVID-19, were actively infected with it, or had recovered from it provided the deeply sampled blood TCRbeta repertoires that made up the dataset. A freely available public database, intended as a resource for researchers studying the immune response to SARS-CoV-2, is where the repertoires were released. The samples were drawn from two sources: the first 160 participants of the ongoing ImmuneRACE study, and 1,000 to 1,500 subjects contributed by 6 global collaborators. The sample metadata nearly always contained a de-identified subject ID, COVID-19 status, age in years and sex. Where available, HLA class I and class II types were taken from metadata supplied by the sample provider and were not determined by assay-based typing. General findings and caveats noted by the study authors: Clinical and demographic metadata were provided uncurated, with the amount varying by source and participant.

Collaborating institutions collected whole blood in K2EDTA tubes following their own protocols. For TCRbeta analysis, collaborators shipped samples in one of three forms: frozen whole blood, isolated PBMCs, or DNA extracted from either of those sample types. As for this clone: Its specific antigen is unknown. No base quality information exists; no much larger clone differs at one position.

The cysteine opens and the phenylalanine closes a CDR3 of 14 amino acids. Only the CDR3 portion is preserved as DNA: 42 bases, with reading frame beginning at the first base. CDR1 is given as SGHNT and CDR2 as YENEEA, both from the germline V gene. Germline trimming amounts to 5 bases on V and 5 bases on J, with 6 as the count of junction bases outside the gene matches. The immunoSEQ Assay, a bias-controlled multiplex PCR, was used to amplify TCRbeta CDR3 regions from genomic DNA. Regarding the original processing steps: The number of nucleated cells in each sample was estimated by amplification of reference gene primers within the assay. Sequence reads were collapsed and filtered to measure the absolute abundance of every unique TCRbeta CDR3 rearrangement. Productive Simpson clonality was computed per sample as the square root of Simpson's diversity index over productive rearrangements. The table was pulled from immuneACCESS by TCRdb, which kept in-frame rearrangements only. Such tables lose some clones; where checked, under half of the loss comes from unresolved V genes, and the rest has no known cause. The V and J calls and clone size come from that table; D and trimming were worked out from the DNA. Counted in this sample were approximately 88,000 clones; more than 70% of them appeared once. The top ten clones comprise around 15% of the sample.

The chain is assembled from TRBV11-3 and TRBJ1-1, with 9 middle bases fitting TRBD1. The receptor's source is a woman in her seventies with acute or convalescent COVID-19. The specimen was peripheral blood. The nucleotide sequence is TGTGCCAGCAGCACATACAGGGGGCGTACTGAAGCTTTCTTT. It encodes CASSTYRGRTEAFF.